The clone carrying this T cell receptor beta chain was counted once. What it binds is unknown. Treatment described: 19 received Ad26.COV2.S at low or high dose, single or two shots; a few received placebo; per-sample allocation not given. Sample collection was performed on day 63 after the first vaccine or placebo injection. V was pared by 5 bases and J by 7 bases, with 15 bases between. Germline V gene data show CDR1 as SGHTA and CDR2 as FQGNSA. The CDR3 consists of 13 residues. This table comes from immunoSEQ multiplex PCR, and its TCRdb copy is limited to in-frame clones, with some not included. The sample contains some 320,000 clones, about 86% of which appear only once. The sample belongs to a study of Ad26.COV2.S vaccination and SARS-CoV-2 variants. Background on the study: Recipients of Ad26.COV2.S got it intramuscularly, once or twice 56 days apart.

Study observations and caveats: Analytic work on TCR breadth and depth might have understated the full extent of total T cell responses. Responses of spike-specific T cells (both CD8+ and CD4+) reportedly showed substantial breadth after vaccination. The placebo group had lower spike-specific TCR breadth than the vaccine recipients did.

The source was peripheral blood, collected in a trial of Ad26.COV2.S vaccine versus placebo. The chain has TRBV7-2 and TRBJ2-7, with a possible D match to TRBD2 (6 bases). The TCR comes from a person between 18 and 59 years old who received the Ad26.COV2.S COVID-19 vaccine or a placebo. CDR3 protein: CASSRGLAREQYF. CDR3 coding DNA: TGTGCCAGCAGCCGAGGGCTAGCGCGAGAGCAGTACTTC.